Listed here are 14 T cell receptor beta chains from one sample, sequenced in a study of tissue T cells after allogeneic stem cell transplantation. The table came from immunoSEQ multiplex PCR; TCRdb's copy has only in-frame clones and leaves some out. Of some 47,000 clones in the sample, around 70% were seen once. Sample: sorted cells pooled from one or two spleens. The receptor set was obtained from a pool of C57BL/6 mice in good health.

This clone was detected a few times. Here the gene names and germline are mouse. Read data end 1 residue before the CDR3 end; the end is taken from the germline J gene. The gene calls are TRBV31 and TRBJ2-7; D remains ambiguous. The germline gives CDR1 GKSSPN, CDR2 SITVG. Trimming took off 4 bases at V and 3 bases at J, with 7 bases between the two ends. CDR3 length: 11 amino acids. The chain's CDR3 is CAWTRDYEQYF. CDR3 DNA (partial): TGTGCCTGGACCAGAGACTATGAACAGTAC.

As regards this clone: Mouse gene names and germline throughout. The CDR3 is cut off 1 residue early in the read; its end comes from the germline J gene. The chain has TRBV13-2 and TRBJ1-4, with 7 bases fitting TRBD1. The J segment lost 1 base and the V segment lost 9 bases, leaving 9 bases of the junction unmatched. This CDR3 has 15 residues. CDR1 is NNHNN and CDR2 is SYGAGS in the germline V gene (reference sequence). The CDR3 spells CAIRDRENSNERLFF. The covered CDR3 bases are TGTGCCATCCGGGACAGAGAGAATTCCAACGAAAGATTATTT.

Concerning this clone: Gene names and germline match the mouse. The read ends 1 residue shy of where the CDR3 ends; the end is completed using the germline J gene. The chain is built from TRBV19 and TRBJ2-3; D ambiguous. This CDR3 region has 12 residues. V gave up 3 bases and J gave up 3 bases, with 5 bases separating them. Germline-derived CDR1 and CDR2 are FNHDT and SITEND (reference sequence). Incomplete CDR3 DNA: TGTGCCAGCAGTACGACGGCAGAAACGCTGTAT. Translation: CASSTTAETLY. In full, the CDR3 reads CASSTTAETLYF. Full variable domain (rest looked up from reference TRBV19 and TRBJ2-3): GGIITQTPKFLIGQEGQKLTLKCQQNFNHDTMYWYRQDSGKGLRLIYYSITENDLQKGDLSEGYDASREKKSSFSLTVTSAQKNEMAVFLCASSTTAETLYFGSGTRLTVL.

Points on this clone: Gene names and germline match the mouse. The CDR3 end falls 1 residue outside the read, so it is completed with the germline J gene. The chain couples TRBV2 to TRBJ2-2; 12 nucleotides match TRBD2. Germline-derived CDR1 and CDR2 are LGHNA and YSYQKL. The CDR3 loop spans 16 amino acids. V lost 3 bases and J lost 3; bases outside the gene matches: 2. The covered CDR3 bases are TGTGCCAGCAGCCAGACTGGGGGGGCCCACACCGGGCAGCTCTAC. Translated: CASSQTGGAHTGQLY. The full CDR3 is CASSQTGGAHTGQLYF.

A remark on this clone: Germline and genes here are mouse. Coverage ceases 1 residue before the CDR3 finishes, and the germline J gene fills in the end. The rearrangement links TRBV16 to TRBJ2-3; unclear D gene. Looked up from germline, CDR1 is SGHSA and CDR2 is FRNQAP. CDR3 length: 13 residues. Deletions cut 3 bases from V and 0 bases from J, with 4 bases between. The CDR3 bases that were read are TGTGCAAGCAGCTTGGACAGTGCAGAAACGCTGTAT. It translates to CASSLDSAETLY. The CDR3, in full, reads CASSLDSAETLYF.

In the case of this clone: Mouse gene names apply. The read stops 1 residue short of the end of the CDR3; the missing end is completed from the germline J gene. V and J are TRBV26 and TRBJ2-2; a weak D match, TRBD1 (5 bases). The CDR3 runs 13 residues. Looked up from germline, CDR1 is KGHPV and CDR2 is FQNQEV (reference sequence). Trimming took off 4 bases at V and 2 bases at J, with 5 bases between the two ends. The CDR3 loop is CASSQGNTGQLYF. CDR3 DNA (partial): TGTGCCAGCAGTCAGGGGAACACCGGGCAGCTCTAC.

As concerns this clone: The listed genes are named as in mouse. The CDR3 extends 1 residue past the end of the read, so its final part is completed from the germline J gene. The J gene is TRBJ2-5, the V gene TRBV13-2; 9 positions match TRBD2. This CDR3 has 15 residues. Germline values: CDR1 NNHNN, CDR2 SYGAGS (reference sequence). The junction had 7 bases not matched to a gene; V was cut back by 2 bases and J by 6 bases. The DNA read from the CDR3 is TGTGCCAGCGGTGAATGGGGGGGCGTGAGGGACACCCAGTAC. Its translation: CASGEWGGVRDTQY. The whole CDR3 region reads CASGEWGGVRDTQYF.

Worth noting for this clone: Gene labels here are mouse ones. Coverage ceases 1 residue before the CDR3 finishes, and the germline J gene fills in the end. J is TRBJ2-7 and V is TRBV12-2; 9 bases map to TRBD2. The junction had 4 bases not matched to a gene; V was cut back by 4 bases and J by 4 bases. The length of the CDR3 is 13 residues. Germline assignment: CDR1 SGHLS and CDR2 HYDKME. CDR3 loop: CASSPWGGYEQYF. The CDR3 bases that were read are TGTGCCAGCTCCCCCTGGGGGGGATATGAACAGTAC.

In this sample, this clone turned up a few times. The gene names given are mouse names. Sequencing ends 1 residue short of the CDR3 end; the germline J gene provides the rest. The J gene is TRBJ2-7, the V gene TRBV29, with 7 bases matching TRBD1. The trim removed 6 bases at V and 3 bases at J, leaving 2 bases unmatched. Germline values: CDR1 MSHET, CDR2 SYDVDS. The CDR3 sequence is 12 residues long. The CDR3 is CASSQGVYEQYF. Incomplete CDR3 DNA: TGTGCTAGCAGCCAGGGGGTCTATGAACAGTAC.

In regard to this clone: These gene names are mouse names. The sequence runs out 1 residue before the end of the CDR3; the remainder is reconstructed from the germline J gene. The chain employs TRBV16 and TRBJ1-5; 8 bases agree with TRBD1. Trimming cost V 5 bases and J 6 bases; bases outside gene matches: 3. The CDR3 has 13 amino acids. In germline, CDR1 is SGHSA, CDR2 FRNQAP. The part of the CDR3 DNA that was read is TGTGCAAGCAGCCGGGACAGGAGCCAGGCTCCGCTT. Amino acids: CASSRDRSQAPL. From start to end, the CDR3 is CASSRDRSQAPLF.

A remark on this clone: Germline and genes: mouse. CDR3 in amino acids: CASMGYNNQAPLF. The sequenced CDR3 bases are TGTGCCAGCATGGGGTATAACAACCAGGCTCCGCTT. The chain couples TRBV19 to TRBJ1-5; D unclear. The read gets to within 1 residue of the CDR3 end, and the germline J gene fills in the rest. Germline V gene sequence: CDR1 FNHDT, CDR2 SITEND (reference sequence). CDR3 length: 13 residues. The V end lost 6 bases, the J end lost 0 bases, and 7 bases lay between the germline ends.

Worth noting for this clone: Gene names are the mouse ones. The sequence runs out 1 residue before the end of the CDR3; the remainder is reconstructed from the germline J gene. The rearrangement joins TRBV16 to TRBJ2-7; the D is unclear. CDR3 length: 11 amino acids. Germline CDR1 and CDR2: SGHSA and FRNQAP. The ends were cut back, 2 bases at V and 4 bases at J, with 3 bases in the middle. The CDR3 bases that were read are TGTGCAAGCAGCTTAAATTATGAACAGTAC. Translated, it gives CASSLNYEQY. The entire CDR3 reads CASSLNYEQYF.

On this clone: Here the gene names and germline are mouse. The read ends 1 residue early relative to the CDR3; the germline J gene fills the gap. The chain couples TRBV15 to TRBJ1-1, with 10 bases identical to TRBD1. CDR3 size: 13 residues. Trimming removed 6 bases from V and 4 bases from J; junction bases left unmatched: 2. Germline assignment: CDR1 SGHND and CDR2 FRSKSL. The CDR3 DNA, read in part, is TGTGCCAGCAGAAGGACAGGGGGCACAGAAGTCTTC. This gives the protein CASRRTGGTEVF. The full CDR3 protein is CASRRTGGTEVFF. The full variable domain, in which reference TRBV15 and TRBJ1-1 provide the parts outside the CDR3, is DAGVTQTPRHEVAEKGQTIILKCEPVSGHNDLFWYRQTKIQGLELLSYFRSKSLMEDGGAFKDRFKAEMLNSSFSTLKIQPTEPKDSAVYLCASRRTGGTEVFFGKGTRLTVV.

As concerns this clone: Mouse names are used for the genes. The sequenced fragment ends 1 residue before the CDR3 boundary, so the rest is inferred from the germline J gene. V usage is TRBV4 and J usage is TRBJ1-3; perhaps TRBD1 as D (6 bases). The CDR3 consists of 14 residues. Trimming cost V 4 bases and J 0 bases, with 7 bases left between them. CDR1 LGHDT and CDR2 YNNKQL come from the germline V gene (reference sequence). CDR3 residues: CASSWDNSGNTLYF. The CDR3 DNA, read in part, is TGTGCCAGCAGCTGGGACAATTCTGGAAATACGCTCTAT. The full variable domain, its missing parts supplied by reference TRBV4 and TRBJ1-3, is ETAVFQTPNYHVTQVGNEVSFNCKQTLGHDTMYWYKQDSKKLLKIMFSYNNKQLIVNETVPRRFSPQSSDKAHLNLRIKSVEPEDSAVYLCASSWDNSGNTLYFGEGSRLIVV.